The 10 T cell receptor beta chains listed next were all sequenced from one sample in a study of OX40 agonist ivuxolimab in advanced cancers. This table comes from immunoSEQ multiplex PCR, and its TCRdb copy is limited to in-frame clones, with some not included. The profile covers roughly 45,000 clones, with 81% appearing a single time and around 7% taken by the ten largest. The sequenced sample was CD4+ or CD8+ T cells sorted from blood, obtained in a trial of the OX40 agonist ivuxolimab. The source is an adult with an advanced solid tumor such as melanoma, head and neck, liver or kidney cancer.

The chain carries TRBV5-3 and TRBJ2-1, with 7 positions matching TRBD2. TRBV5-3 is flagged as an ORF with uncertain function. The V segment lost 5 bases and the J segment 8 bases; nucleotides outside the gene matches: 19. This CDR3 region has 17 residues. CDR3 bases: TGTGCCAGAAGACCTGGCCGAGCGGGATTGGTTTGGGATGAGCAGTTCTTC. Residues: CARRPGRAGLVWDEQFF.

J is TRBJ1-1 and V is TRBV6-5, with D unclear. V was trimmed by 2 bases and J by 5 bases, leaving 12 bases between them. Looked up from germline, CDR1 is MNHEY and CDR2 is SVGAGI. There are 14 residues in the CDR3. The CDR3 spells CASSYPRGRTEAFF. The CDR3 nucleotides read TGTGCCAGCAGTTACCCCCGAGGTAGGACTGAAGCTTTCTTT.

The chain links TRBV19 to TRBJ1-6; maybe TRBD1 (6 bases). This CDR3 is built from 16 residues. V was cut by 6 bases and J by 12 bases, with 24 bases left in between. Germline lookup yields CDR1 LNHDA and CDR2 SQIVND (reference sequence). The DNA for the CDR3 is TGTGCCAGTAGCCACCGAGCGGGGGCAGGGGTAAGACCCCTCCACTTT. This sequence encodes CASSHRAGAGVRPLHF.

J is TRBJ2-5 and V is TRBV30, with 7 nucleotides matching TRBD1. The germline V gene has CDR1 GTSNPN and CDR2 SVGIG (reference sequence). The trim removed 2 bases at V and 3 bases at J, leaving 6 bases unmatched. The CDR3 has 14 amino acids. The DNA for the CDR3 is TGTGCCTGGAGTCCGGGACAGTTCGAAGAGACCCAGTACTTC. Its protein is CAWSPGQFEETQYF.

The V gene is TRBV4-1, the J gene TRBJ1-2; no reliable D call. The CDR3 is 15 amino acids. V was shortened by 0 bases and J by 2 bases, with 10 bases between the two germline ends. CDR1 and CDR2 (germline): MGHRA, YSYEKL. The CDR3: CASSQEKGRNYGYTF. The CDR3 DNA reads TGCGCCAGCAGCCAAGAAAAGGGCAGAAACTATGGCTACACCTTC.

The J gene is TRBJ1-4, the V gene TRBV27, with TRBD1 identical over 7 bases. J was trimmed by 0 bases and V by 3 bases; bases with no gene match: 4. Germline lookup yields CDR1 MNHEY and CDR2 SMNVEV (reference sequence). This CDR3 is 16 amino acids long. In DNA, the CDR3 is TGTGCCAGCAGTTTCGGCAGGGGGGCAACTAATGAAAAACTGTTTTTT. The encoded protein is CASSFGRGATNEKLFF.

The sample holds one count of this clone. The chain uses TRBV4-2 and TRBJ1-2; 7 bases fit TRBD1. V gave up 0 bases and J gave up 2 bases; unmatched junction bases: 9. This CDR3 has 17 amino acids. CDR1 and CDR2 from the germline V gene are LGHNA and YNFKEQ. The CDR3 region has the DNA TGTGCCAGCAGCCAAGATAGGAGGTGGGACAGCAACTATGGCTACACCTTC. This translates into CASSQDRRWDSNYGYTF.

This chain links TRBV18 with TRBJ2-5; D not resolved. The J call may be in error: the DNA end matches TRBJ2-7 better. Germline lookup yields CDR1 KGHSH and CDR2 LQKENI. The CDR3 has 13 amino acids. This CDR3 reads CASSLADLYEQYF. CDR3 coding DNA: TGTGCCAGCTCACTCGCAGATTTATACGAGCAGTACTTC.

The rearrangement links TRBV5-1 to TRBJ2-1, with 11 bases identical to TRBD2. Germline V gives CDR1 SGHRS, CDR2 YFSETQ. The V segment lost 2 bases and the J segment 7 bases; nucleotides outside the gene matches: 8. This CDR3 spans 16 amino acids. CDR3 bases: TGCGCCAGCAGCTTTAAAACTAGCGGGAGAGGGAATGAGCAGTTCTTC. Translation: CASSFKTSGRGNEQFF. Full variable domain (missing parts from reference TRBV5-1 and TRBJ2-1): KAGVTQTPRYLIKTRGQQVTLSCSPISGHRSVSWYQQTPGQGLQFLFEYFSETQRNKGNFPGRFSGRQFSNSRSEMNVSTLELGDSALYLCASSFKTSGRGNEQFFGPGTRLTVL.

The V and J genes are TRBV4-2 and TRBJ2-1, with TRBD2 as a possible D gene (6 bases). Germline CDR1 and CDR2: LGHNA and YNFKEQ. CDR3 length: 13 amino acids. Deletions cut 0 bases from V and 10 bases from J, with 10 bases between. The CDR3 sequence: CASSQDLAGEQFF. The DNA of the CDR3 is TGTGCCAGCAGCCAAGATTTGGCGGGAGAGCAGTTCTTC.